The clone carrying this T cell receptor (beta chain) was picked up many times. These data are taken from a study of regulatory T cells in long-lasting Graves disease. The wider study: For a period under 3 months, newly diagnosed Graves' patients had taken antithyroid drugs.

Regarding time point: newly diagnosed GD, antithyroid drugs for less than 3 months. Making the TCR library involved RNA that had been extracted from PBMCs. Germline loops: CDR1 GTSNPN, CDR2 SVGIG (reference sequence). The germline V and J ends were trimmed by 2 bases and 12 bases, with 16 bases remaining between them. The CDR3 length is 12 residues. TCR beta libraries were built with iRepertoire HTBI primers and Arm-PCR of CDR3 regions. Each CDR3 protein is one row after TCRdb ran MiXCR on the multiplex PCR reads. The table records approximately 470,000 distinct CDR3 sequences, 15% to 20% of them present only once. The sample also formed part of further work on T cells in Graves' hyperthyroidism and ophthalmopathy. Per that paper: Each patient was aged 18 to 65 and had newly diagnosed hyperthyroidism of under 2 months' duration.

The receptor comes from a man aged 40-49 years with Graves disease. The source material was peripheral blood mononuclear cells (PBMCs), sampled at new diagnosis, from a patient treated with antithyroid drugs. This chain connects TRBV30 to TRBJ1-1, with unresolved D. CDR3 loop: CAWSLRARGTFF. As DNA, the CDR3 is TGTGCCTGGAGTCTCCGGGCCCGAGGGACTTTCTTT.